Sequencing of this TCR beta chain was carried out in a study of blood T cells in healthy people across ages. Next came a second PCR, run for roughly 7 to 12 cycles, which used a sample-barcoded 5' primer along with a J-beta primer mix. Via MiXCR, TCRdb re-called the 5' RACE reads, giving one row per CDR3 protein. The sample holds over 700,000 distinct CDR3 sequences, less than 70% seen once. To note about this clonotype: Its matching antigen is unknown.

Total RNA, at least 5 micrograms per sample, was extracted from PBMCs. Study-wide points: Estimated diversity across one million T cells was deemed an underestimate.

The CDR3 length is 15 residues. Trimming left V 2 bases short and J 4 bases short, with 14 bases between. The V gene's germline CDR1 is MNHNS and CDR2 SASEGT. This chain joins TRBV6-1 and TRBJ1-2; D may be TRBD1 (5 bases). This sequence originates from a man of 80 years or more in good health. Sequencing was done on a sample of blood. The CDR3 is CASSERNRLLYGYTF. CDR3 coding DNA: TGTGCCAGCAGTGAACGGAACAGGCTCCTCTATGGCTACACCTTC.